These 32 T cell receptor beta chains came from one sample sequenced in a study of radiotherapy plus CTLA-4 blockade in lung cancer. TCRdb keeps only in-frame clones here, not all; method: immunoSEQ multiplex PCR. The sample carries approximately 80,000 clones, around 74% recorded once. Sample: peripheral blood, taken from a patient treated with radiotherapy plus ipilimumab. These receptors all stem from a human donor with non-small cell lung cancer whose response to radiotherapy plus ipilimumab could not be evaluated.

The V and J genes are TRBV5-1 and TRBJ2-2; D not certain. This CDR3 has 14 amino acids. V was shortened by 5 bases and J by 5 bases, with 13 bases between the two germline ends. Per germline, CDR1 SGHRS and CDR2 YFSETQ. The CDR3 region has the DNA TGCGCCAGCAGTCTTGGTTTGAGGACCGGGGAGCTGTTTTTT. This sequence encodes CASSLGLRTGELFF.

This chain uses TRBV5-1 with TRBJ2-2, with TRBD2 matching 7 bases. The CDR3 has 15 amino acids. The V gene end was trimmed by 0 bases and the J gene end by 4 bases; junction bases not matched to a gene: 3. Looked up from germline, CDR1 is SGHRS and CDR2 is YFSETQ. The CDR3, as DNA: TGCGCCAGCAGCTTGGCCGGGGGGTCCACCGGGGAGCTGTTTTTT. Translated, it gives CASSLAGGSTGELFF.

The chain links TRBV7-8 to TRBJ2-3, with 8 bases that match TRBD1. Germline values: CDR1 SGHVS, CDR2 FQNEAQ. The CDR3 contains 15 residues. Losses at the gene ends were 3 bases for V and 2 bases for J; bases not matched to a gene: 4. CDR3 sequence (DNA): TGTGCCAGCAGCTTGGACAGGGCGATCACAGATACGCAGTATTTT. This translates into CASSLDRAITDTQYF.

The V gene is TRBV9, the J gene TRBJ2-7; D unresolved. There are 14 residues in the CDR3. Germline V lookup: CDR1 SGDLS, CDR2 YYNGEE. Trimming stripped 6 bases from V and 0 bases from J, with 13 bases between. The CDR3 loop reads CASNRLGISYEQYF. In DNA form, the CDR3 reads TGTGCCAGCAATCGTCTGGGCATCTCCTACGAGCAGTACTTC.

The chain has TRBV9 and TRBJ1-6; D uncertain. The ends were cut back, 0 bases at V and 8 bases at J, with 9 bases in the middle. The CDR3 is 14 residues long. Germline loops: CDR1 SGDLS, CDR2 YYNGEE. For the CDR3, the DNA is TGTGCCAGCAGCGTAGACGGGGTGGATTCACCCCTCCACTTT. It specifies CASSVDGVDSPLHF. Filled out from reference TRBV9 and TRBJ1-6, the complete variable domain reads DSGVTQTPKHLITATGQRVTLRCSPRSGDLSVYWYQQSLDQGLQFLIQYYNGEERAKGNILERFSAQQFPDLHSELNLSSLELGDSALYFCASSVDGVDSPLHFGNGTRLTVT.

Note on this clone: A read error likely explains this, since a far larger clone differs by one base. This chain connects TRBV7-9 to TRBJ2-7; D may be TRBD2 (5 bases). This CDR3 has 13 amino acids. CDR1 and CDR2 from the germline V gene are SEHNR and FQNEAQ (reference sequence). The ends were cut back, 5 bases at V and 10 bases at J, with 18 bases in the middle. The CDR3 region is CASSQDYSNEQYF. The CDR3 nucleotides read TGTGCCAGCAGCCAAGACTACAGTAATGAACAGTACTTC.

This clone was found once. The V and J genes are TRBV28 and TRBJ1-5, with a possible D match to TRBD1 (5 bases). Germline CDR1 is MDHEN and CDR2 is SYDVKM. Trimming took off 6 bases at V and 5 bases at J, with 17 bases between the two ends. CDR3 length equals 15 residues. DNA for the CDR3: TGTGCCAGCAGCTCGGTCGGGGGAGGGTATCAGCCCCAGCATTTT. Translated: CASSSVGGGYQPQHF.

The CDR3, as DNA: TGTGCCTCCTCCGGACAGGCCCAAGAGACCCAGTACTTC. Protein sequence: CASSGQAQETQYF. The V call is TRBV30, the J call TRBJ2-5, with TRBD1 matching over 7 bases. The germline gives CDR1 GTSNPN, CDR2 SVGIG (reference sequence). CDR3 size: 13 residues. V lost 7 bases and J lost 1; bases outside the gene matches: 6.

The chain employs TRBV6-6 and TRBJ2-5; D uncertain. This CDR3 spans 11 amino acids. Germline V CDR1 and CDR2: MNHNY, SVGAGI (reference sequence). V lost 8 bases and J 0 bases, leaving 4 bases between the germline ends. This CDR3 is CASLDQETQYF. The CDR3 DNA sequence: TGTGCCAGCCTAGACCAAGAGACCCAGTACTTC.

This chain joins TRBV18 and TRBJ1-1, with 11 bases identical to TRBD1. This CDR3 region has 18 residues. Trimming cost V 3 bases and J 3 bases; bases outside gene matches: 12. The germline V gene encodes CDR1 KGHSH and CDR2 LQKENI. The CDR3 sequence is CASSPPGGRDRGDTEAFF. The CDR3 DNA follows: TGTGCCAGCTCACCCCCGGGGGGCCGGGACAGGGGGGACACTGAAGCTTTCTTT.

This clone was counted a few times. The chain links TRBV19 to TRBJ1-2; the D gene is possibly TRBD1 (6 bases). Per the germline V gene, CDR1 is LNHDA and CDR2 is SQIVND (reference sequence). V was trimmed by 7 bases and J by 2 bases, leaving 35 bases between them. This CDR3 region has 21 residues. The CDR3 nucleotides read TGTGCCAGTACCACAGGGTATGGGCTTCGGGGCTTGGGGAACCCAAACTATGGCTACACCTTC. Translating gives CASTTGYGLRGLGNPNYGYTF.

This clone was detected only a few times. The genes are TRBV28 and TRBJ1-5; 11 bases line up with TRBD1. CDR3 length: 19 amino acids. The germline CDR1 and CDR2 sequences are MDHEN and SYDVKM. The ends lost 4 bases at V and 0 bases at J; junction bases unmatched: 11. The CDR3 sequence is CASSYRTGGVGISNQPQHF. The CDR3 nucleotides read TGTGCCAGCAGTTACCGGACAGGGGGCGTGGGGATTAGCAATCAGCCCCAGCATTTT.

This sequence joins TRBV4-1 and TRBJ2-5; D might be TRBD2 (6 bases). The germline V gene encodes CDR1 MGHRA and CDR2 YSYEKL. Between the trimmed V and J ends, which lost 5 bases and 5 bases, there was a span of 18 bases. The CDR3 is 15 residues long. Written as DNA, the CDR3 is TGCGCCAGCAGCAAAGCCCCGATTGGGAGGGAGACCCAGTACTTC. This sequence encodes CASSKAPIGRETQYF.

The table lists this clone with a few counts. This chain joins TRBV28 and TRBJ2-7, with D unclear. Germline-derived CDR1 and CDR2 are MDHEN and SYDVKM. Deletions cut 8 bases from V and 3 bases from J, with 8 bases between. The CDR3 covers 11 residues. CDR3 amino acids: CASQAYYEQYF. In nucleotides, the CDR3 is TGTGCCAGCCAAGCGTACTACGAGCAGTACTTC.

The rearrangement uses TRBV6-6 and TRBJ2-5, with D unresolved. V was shortened by 6 bases and J by 11 bases, with 13 bases between the two germline ends. CDR3 size: 11 residues. Germline-derived CDR1 and CDR2 are MNHNY and SVGAGI (reference sequence). The CDR3 sequence: CASSSPIEQYF. In nucleotides, the CDR3 is TGTGCCAGCAGCTCCCCCATTGAGCAGTACTTC.

The chain carries TRBV19 and TRBJ1-2; 7 nucleotides line up with TRBD1. This CDR3 contains 14 residues. The ends lost 6 bases at V and 8 bases at J; junction bases unmatched: 12. Germline CDR1 is LNHDA and CDR2 is SQIVND (reference sequence). CDR3 in amino acids: CASSLGRGSNGYTF. The CDR3, as DNA: TGTGCCAGTAGCCTGGGCAGGGGGAGCAACGGCTACACCTTC.

This rearrangement joins TRBV9 to TRBJ1-2; D may be TRBD1 (5 bases). V was cut by 2 bases and J by 1 base, with 9 bases left in between. CDR1 and CDR2 from the germline V gene are SGDLS and YYNGEE. This CDR3 has 14 residues. In DNA form, the CDR3 reads TGTGCCAGCAGCGTCTGGGGGGTTAACTATGGCTACACCTTC. Encoded protein: CASSVWGVNYGYTF.

V and J are TRBV2 and TRBJ2-3, with 10 positions matching TRBD2. Trimming at V came to 9 bases and at J to 2 bases, leaving 8 bases not matched to a gene. Germline loops: CDR1 SNHLY, CDR2 FYNNEI. This CDR3 is 15 amino acids long. As DNA, the CDR3 is TGTGCCAGTCTATCACTAGCGGGGCCCACAGATACGCAGTATTTT. It is translated as CASLSLAGPTDTQYF.

The chain carries TRBV7-9 and TRBJ1-4, with unresolved D. Germline-derived CDR1 and CDR2 are SEHNR and FQNEAQ (reference sequence). The germline V and J ends were trimmed by 5 bases and 3 bases, with 16 bases remaining between them. This CDR3 is built from 16 residues. CDR3 in DNA: TGTGCCAGCAGCCGCGGGGATTCGGCGGCTAATGAAAAACTGTTTTTT. Translating gives CASSRGDSAANEKLFF.

In this sample, this clone turned up a few times. This chain uses TRBV19 with TRBJ1-1; the match to TRBD1 covers 7 bases. CDR3 length: 14 residues. Looked up from germline, CDR1 is LNHDA and CDR2 is SQIVND (reference sequence). The J segment lost 4 bases and the V segment lost 6 bases, leaving 8 bases of the junction unmatched. Here the CDR3 reads CASSNRQGGTEAFF. The CDR3 DNA follows: TGTGCCAGTAGCAACCGACAGGGTGGCACTGAAGCTTTCTTT.

This clone has only a few counts. This rearrangement joins TRBV2 to TRBJ1-6; D may be TRBD1 (5 bases). Per germline, CDR1 SNHLY and CDR2 FYNNEI. Trimming cost V 8 bases and J 6 bases, with 14 bases left between them. The CDR3 runs 14 residues. The CDR3 bases are TGTGCCAGCCGGGGGACGGATACTAATTCACCCCTCCACTTT. Translated, it gives CASRGTDTNSPLHF.

The chain joins TRBV6-5 to TRBJ2-5, with D possibly being TRBD1 (5 bases). The J call may be incorrect, as the DNA end agrees better with TRBJ2-7. The CDR3 spans 13 residues. The V gene's germline CDR1 is MNHEY and CDR2 SVGAGI. CDR3: CASSYSKGYEQYF. The CDR3 coding sequence is TGTGCCAGCAGTTACTCGAAGGGGTACGAGCAGTACTTC.

A note on this clone: At the DNA level, this CDR3 is encoded by other sequences in the same sample as well. The CDR3, as DNA: TGTGCCTGGAGTGTATCGGGATATGGCTACACCTTC. Translating gives CAWSVSGYGYTF. V is TRBV30 and J is TRBJ1-2, with no clear D. The CDR3 has 12 amino acids. Trimming left V 0 bases short and J 5 bases short, with 7 bases between. Germline loops: CDR1 GTSNPN, CDR2 SVGIG (reference sequence).

This chain joins TRBV6-5 and TRBJ2-5; possible D gene TRBD1, 6 bases. CDR1 is MNHEY, CDR2 SVGAGI, per germline. This CDR3 spans 14 amino acids. Trimming removed 4 bases from V and 5 bases from J, with 14 bases in between. CDR3 in DNA: TGTGCCAGCAGTTCCAACAGGGTCAGGGAGACCCAGTACTTC. This sequence encodes CASSSNRVRETQYF.

The V and J genes are TRBV30 and TRBJ2-1; TRBD2 agrees at 8 bases. The CDR3 runs 14 residues. V dropped 0 bases and J dropped 5; count of bases not matched to a gene: 3. Germline values: CDR1 GTSNPN, CDR2 SVGIG (reference sequence). The CDR3 DNA reads as TGTGCCTGGAGTGTCGGGAGGGGCCACAATGAGCAGTTCTTC. Translation: CAWSVGRGHNEQFF.

V is TRBV7-6 and J is TRBJ2-3; TRBD2 agrees at 9 bases. This CDR3 has 18 amino acids. The junction had 12 bases not matched to a gene; V was cut back by 1 base and J by 4 bases. Per the germline V gene, CDR1 is SGHVS and CDR2 is FNYEAQ. The CDR3 region is CASSLGSGGTLDPDTQYF. Here the CDR3 DNA reads TGTGCCAGCAGCTTAGGAAGCGGGGGGACGCTGGACCCAGATACGCAGTATTTT.

V gene TRBV5-1 combines with J gene TRBJ2-7; D unresolved. From germline, CDR1 is SGHRS and CDR2 YFSETQ. CDR3 length: 14 residues. V lost 0 bases to trimming and J lost 2 bases, with 9 bases between them. The CDR3 loop is CASSLGLDAYEQYF. The CDR3 DNA reads TGCGCCAGCAGCTTGGGACTCGACGCCTACGAGCAGTACTTC. The full variable domain, rest sourced from reference TRBV5-1 and TRBJ2-7, is KAGVTQTPRYLIKTRGQQVTLSCSPISGHRSVSWYQQTPGQGLQFLFEYFSETQRNKGNFPGRFSGRQFSNSRSEMNVSTLELGDSALYLCASSLGLDAYEQYFGPGTRLTVT.

The gene calls are TRBV18 and TRBJ1-1, with a possible D match to TRBD1 (5 bases). The CDR3 is made up of 15 amino acids. Germline V gene sequence: CDR1 KGHSH, CDR2 LQKENI. V was clipped by 3 bases and J by 0 bases, with 11 bases between them. CDR3 coding DNA: TGTGCCAGCTCACCTGGCGGGGGGGTGAACACTGAAGCTTTCTTT. Translation gives CASSPGGGVNTEAFF. Together with reference TRBV18 and TRBJ1-1, the CDR3 gives the full variable domain: NAGVMQNPRHLVRRRGQEARLRCSPMKGHSHVYWYRQLPEEGLKFMVYLQKENIIDESGMPKERFSAEFPKEGPSILRIQQVVRGDSAAYFCASSPGGGVNTEAFFGQGTRLTVV.

This chain's CDR3 is CASSPRDGTYEQYF. The CDR3 nucleotides are TGTGCCAGCAGCCCGCGGGACGGTACCTACGAGCAGTACTTC. The chain employs TRBV9 and TRBJ2-7, with a tentative D call TRBD2 (6 bases). V was cut by 4 bases and J by 2 bases, with 13 bases left in between. The length of the CDR3 is 14 residues. Germline values: CDR1 SGDLS, CDR2 YYNGEE.

This chain links TRBV4-2 with TRBJ1-2; TRBD1 agrees at 7 bases. The V segment lost 1 base and the J segment 2 bases; nucleotides outside the gene matches: 13. CDR1 is LGHNA, CDR2 YNFKEQ, per germline. The CDR3 contains 18 residues. The CDR3 DNA sequence: TGTGCCAGCAGCCAAGTTCTTATAGGCACAGGGGTAAACTATGGCTACACCTTC. Translated, it gives CASSQVLIGTGVNYGYTF.

The DNA of the CDR3 is TGTGCCACCAGCAAACGTAGGGACAGAGGAGGCGAGCAGTACTTC. Amino acid sequence: CATSKRRDRGGEQYF. The V and J genes are TRBV15 and TRBJ2-7; 7 bases fit TRBD1. Germline CDR1 is LNHNV and CDR2 is YYDKDF (reference sequence). There are 15 residues in the CDR3. The J segment lost 6 bases and the V segment lost 4 bases, leaving 12 bases of the junction unmatched. The entire variable domain, with the rest obtained from reference TRBV15 and TRBJ2-7, is as follows: DAMVIQNPRYQVTQFGKPVTLSCSQTLNHNVMYWYQQKSSQAPKLLFHYYDKDFNNEADTPDNFQSRRPNTSFCFLDIRSPGLGDTAMYLCATSKRRDRGGEQYFGPGTRLTVT.

The chain combines TRBV4-1 with TRBJ1-5; the match to TRBD1 covers 7 bases. V trimming: 4 bases; J trimming: 6 bases; junction bases outside the gene matches: 15. The CDR3 spans 17 residues. Germline V CDR1 and CDR2: MGHRA, YSYEKL. CDR3 DNA: TGCGCCAGCAGCCCCTATAGGGGGCAGGGCAGGGGTCAGCCCCAGCATTTT. Residues: CASSPYRGQGRGQPQHF.